These 12 T cell receptor beta chains originate from one sample sequenced in a study of human T cells and chemical hapten exposure. Documented time point: pre-sensitization, week 0. Described treatment: therapeutic diphenylcyclopropenone sensitization with weekly scalp DPC. Via MiXCR, TCRdb re-called the RACE reads, giving one row per CDR3 protein. The table has tens of thousands of distinct CDR3 sequences, under 15% seen once. Specimen: whole blood, collected in connection with sensitization to the hapten diphenylcyclopropenone (DPC). The receptors originated from a woman between 25 and 40 years old with alopecia areata. Some clones in this sample may be carry-over from other donors' samples.

CDR3 nucleotides: TGTGCCAGCTCACCAAACAGTGGGACTAGCGGCCCAAGGGAGCAGTACTTC. It translates to CASSPNSGTSGPREQYF. The chain joins TRBV18 to TRBJ2-7, with 11 bases matching TRBD2. The CDR3 covers 17 residues. Per the germline V gene, CDR1 is KGHSH and CDR2 is LQKENI. The V gene end was trimmed by 2 bases and the J gene end by 7 bases; junction bases not matched to a gene: 13. Filled out from reference TRBV18 and TRBJ2-7, the complete variable domain reads NAGVMQNPRHLVRRRGQEARLRCSPMKGHSHVYWYRQLPEEGLKFMVYLQKENIIDESGMPKERFSAEFPKEGPSILRIQQVVRGDSAAYFCASSPNSGTSGPREQYFGPGTRLTVT.

This clonotype was seen a handful of times. The chain has TRBV4-1 and TRBJ2-2, with a tentative D call TRBD2 (9 bases). V lost 0 bases and J lost 3, with 20 bases in between. Germline V gene lookup returns CDR1 MGHRA and CDR2 YSYEKL. The CDR3 loop spans 19 amino acids. The CDR3 loop reads CASSQDRPSGTGYTGELFF. CDR3 nucleotide sequence: TGCGCCAGCAGCCAAGATCGTCCTAGCGGGACAGGTTACACCGGGGAGCTGTTTTTT.

This clonotype was observed at least ten times. The chain couples TRBV23-1 to TRBJ2-3, with TRBD1 identical over 11 bases. TRBV23-1 is placed among ORFs of uncertain function. Losses at the gene ends were 10 bases for V and 2 bases for J; bases not matched to a gene: 8. The CDR3 is made up of 15 amino acids. For the CDR3, the DNA is TGCGCCAACAGGACAGGGGGCGCGACCACAGATACGCAGTATTTT. Encoded protein: CANRTGGATTDTQYF.

The chain joins TRBV9 to TRBJ2-1; weak D call: TRBD1 (5 bases). Trimming pared 4 bases from V and 4 bases from J, leaving 6 bases between. This CDR3 is 12 amino acids long. The V gene's germline CDR1 is SGDLS and CDR2 YYNGEE. CDR3 DNA: TGTGCCAGCAGCACAGGATACAATGAGCAGTTCTTC. Translation: CASSTGYNEQFF.

This clonotype came up a few times. The rearrangement uses TRBV9 and TRBJ1-6, with 8 bases lining up with TRBD1. The germline gives CDR1 SGDLS, CDR2 YYNGEE. V shed 0 bases, J shed 6 bases, and the junction held 2 bases outside the gene matches. The CDR3 has 15 amino acids. This CDR3 is CASSVATGANSPLHF. The CDR3 coding sequence is TGTGCCAGCAGCGTAGCGACAGGGGCTAATTCACCCCTCCACTTT.

Ten or more counts support this clonotype. The chain carries TRBV28 and TRBJ2-1, with 15 bases fitting TRBD2. The ends lost 4 bases at V and 10 bases at J; junction bases unmatched: 8. The CDR3 has 16 amino acids. The germline V gene encodes CDR1 MDHEN and CDR2 SYDVKM. This CDR3 reads CASSSSGTSGRMEQFF. CDR3 nucleotides: TGTGCCAGCAGTTCGTCCGGGACTAGCGGGAGGATGGAGCAGTTCTTC.

This clonotype has only a few counts. The chain joins TRBV20-1 to TRBJ2-1, with TRBD2 matching over 10 bases. The CDR3 sequence is 14 residues long. J lost 8 bases, V lost 5 bases, and 9 bases had no gene match. Germline V gene data show CDR1 as DFQATT and CDR2 as SNEGSKA (reference sequence). The CDR3 here is CSASLGLAMDEQFF. The CDR3 bases are TGCAGTGCTTCCTTGGGACTAGCGATGGATGAGCAGTTCTTC.

This clonotype was detected ten times or more. The chain links TRBV6-6 to TRBJ2-3; D not resolved. Looked up from germline, CDR1 is MNHNY and CDR2 is SVGAGI (reference sequence). This CDR3 spans 14 amino acids. V was pared by 4 bases and J by 6 bases, with 14 bases between. CDR3 in amino acids: CASSSTMVIDTQYF. The CDR3 DNA is TGTGCCAGCAGTTCTACAATGGTAATTGATACGCAGTATTTT.

Comment on this clonotype: A much larger clone differs from this one at a single base, so this may be a read error. In DNA, the CDR3 is TGTGCCAGCTCCAGTGCAGATACGCAGTATTTT. Translating it yields CASSSADTQYF. The genes are TRBV28 and TRBJ2-3, with unresolved D. The V end was cut by 8 bases, the J end by 4 bases, with 7 bases between. CDR1 is MDHEN and CDR2 is SYDVKM in the germline V gene. The CDR3 spans 11 residues.

There are a few counts of this clonotype. V usage is TRBV15 and J usage is TRBJ2-2, with D unresolved. The germline CDR1 and CDR2 sequences are LNHNV and YYDKDF (reference sequence). V shed 7 bases and J shed 5 bases, with 17 bases lying between them. This CDR3 is built from 15 residues. The DNA of the CDR3 is TGTGCCACCACCACTGGAGAAGTGGATACCGGGGAGCTGTTTTTT. Amino acid sequence: CATTTGEVDTGELFF. Drawing the rest from reference TRBV15 and TRBJ2-2, the complete variable domain is DAMVIQNPRYQVTQFGKPVTLSCSQTLNHNVMYWYQQKSSQAPKLLFHYYDKDFNNEADTPDNFQSRRPNTSFCFLDIRSPGLGDTAMYLCATTTGEVDTGELFFGEGSRLTVL.

This clonotype occurred many times. V and J are TRBV2 and TRBJ2-1; D may be TRBD1 (6 bases). The CDR3 covers 16 residues. The germline V and J ends were trimmed by 6 bases and 6 bases, with 21 bases remaining between them. Germline assignment: CDR1 SNHLY and CDR2 FYNNEI. The CDR3 region is CASRSVRGSGSNEQFF. The CDR3 DNA is TGTGCCAGCAGGTCGGTTAGGGGGTCGGGGTCCAATGAGCAGTTCTTC.

This clonotype was seen repeatedly, ten times or more. V and J are TRBV11-2 and TRBJ2-1; 7 bases are shared with TRBD2. Germline V gives CDR1 SGHAT, CDR2 FQNNGV. This CDR3 contains 15 residues. The V gene end was trimmed by 2 bases and the J gene end by 8 bases; junction bases not matched to a gene: 9. The CDR3 region has the DNA TGTGCCAGCAGCTTAAGCACTAGCGCCATAGATGAGCAGTTCTTC. Translated: CASSLSTSAIDEQFF.